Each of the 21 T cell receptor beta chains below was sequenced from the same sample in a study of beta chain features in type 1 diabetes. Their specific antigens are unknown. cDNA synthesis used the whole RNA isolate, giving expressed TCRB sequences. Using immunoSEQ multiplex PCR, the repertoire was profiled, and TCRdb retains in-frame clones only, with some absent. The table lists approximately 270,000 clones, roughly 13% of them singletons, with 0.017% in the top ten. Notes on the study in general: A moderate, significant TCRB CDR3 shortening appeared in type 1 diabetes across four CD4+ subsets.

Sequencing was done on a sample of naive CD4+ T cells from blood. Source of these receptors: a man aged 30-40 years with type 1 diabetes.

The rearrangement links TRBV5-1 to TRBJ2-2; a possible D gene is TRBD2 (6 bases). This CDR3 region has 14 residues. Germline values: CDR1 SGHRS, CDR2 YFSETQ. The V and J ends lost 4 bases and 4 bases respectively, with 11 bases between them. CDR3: CASSRRDFTGELFF. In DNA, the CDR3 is TGCGCCAGCAGCCGCCGGGACTTCACCGGGGAGCTGTTTTTT.

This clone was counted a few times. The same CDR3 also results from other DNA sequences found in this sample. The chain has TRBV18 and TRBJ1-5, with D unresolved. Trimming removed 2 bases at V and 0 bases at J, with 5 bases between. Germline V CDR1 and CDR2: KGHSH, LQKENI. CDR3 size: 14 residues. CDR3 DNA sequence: TGTGCCAGCTCACCATCAAATAGCAATCAGCCCCAGCATTTT. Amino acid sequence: CASSPSNSNQPQHF.

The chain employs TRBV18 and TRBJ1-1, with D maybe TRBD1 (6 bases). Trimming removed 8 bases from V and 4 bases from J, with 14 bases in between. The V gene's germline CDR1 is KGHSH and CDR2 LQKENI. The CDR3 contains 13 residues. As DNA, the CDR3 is TGTGCCAGCCAGGGGTCTGGGGGCACTGAAGCTTTCTTT. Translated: CASQGSGGTEAFF.

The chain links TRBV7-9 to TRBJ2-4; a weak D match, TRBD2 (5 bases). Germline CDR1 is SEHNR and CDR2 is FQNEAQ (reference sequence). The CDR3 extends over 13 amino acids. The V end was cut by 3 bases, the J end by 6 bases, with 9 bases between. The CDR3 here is CASSFAGPNIQYF. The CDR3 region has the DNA TGTGCCAGCAGCTTCGCGGGTCCAAACATTCAGTACTTC.

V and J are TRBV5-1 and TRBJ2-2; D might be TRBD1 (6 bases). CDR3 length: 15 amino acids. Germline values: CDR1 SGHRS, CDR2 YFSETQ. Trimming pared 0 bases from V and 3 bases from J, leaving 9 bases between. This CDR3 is CASSLGQADTGELFF. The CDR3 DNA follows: TGCGCCAGCAGCTTGGGACAGGCGGACACCGGGGAGCTGTTTTTT.

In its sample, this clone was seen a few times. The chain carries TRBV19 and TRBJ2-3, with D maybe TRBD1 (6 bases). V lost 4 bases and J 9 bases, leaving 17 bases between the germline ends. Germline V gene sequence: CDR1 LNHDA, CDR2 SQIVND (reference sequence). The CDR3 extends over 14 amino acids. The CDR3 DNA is TGTGCCAGTAGTACCGACAGGAGTAGGGAGACGCAGTATTTT. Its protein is CASSTDRSRETQYF.

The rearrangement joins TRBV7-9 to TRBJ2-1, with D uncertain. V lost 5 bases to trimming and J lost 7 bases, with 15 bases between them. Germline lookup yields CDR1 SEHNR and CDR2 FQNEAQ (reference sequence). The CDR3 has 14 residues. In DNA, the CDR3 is TGTGCCAGCAGCCCCCCCTCCGGGTTGAATGAGCAGTTCTTC. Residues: CASSPPSGLNEQFF.

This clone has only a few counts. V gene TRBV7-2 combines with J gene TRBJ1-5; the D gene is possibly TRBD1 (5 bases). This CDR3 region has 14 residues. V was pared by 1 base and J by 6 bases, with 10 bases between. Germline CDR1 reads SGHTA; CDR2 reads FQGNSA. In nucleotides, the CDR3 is TGTGCCAGCAGCTTAGTGGGGGGTAGTCAGCCCCAGCATTTT. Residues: CASSLVGGSQPQHF. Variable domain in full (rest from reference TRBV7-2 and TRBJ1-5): GAGVSQSPSNKVTEKGKDVELRCDPISGHTALYWYRQSLGQGLEFLIYFQGNSAPDKSGLPSDRFSAERTGGSVSTLTIQRTQQEDSAVYLCASSLVGGSQPQHFGDGTRLSIL.

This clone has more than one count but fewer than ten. CDR3 sequence reads: CATSGAGTSGRASETQYF. The CDR3 nucleotides are TGTGCCACCAGCGGAGCCGGGACTAGCGGGAGGGCTTCCGAGACCCAGTACTTC. This chain uses TRBV15 with TRBJ2-5; 16 bases fit TRBD2. Germline V lookup: CDR1 LNHNV, CDR2 YYDKDF (reference sequence). V dropped 5 bases and J dropped 5; count of bases not matched to a gene: 11. This CDR3 region has 18 residues.

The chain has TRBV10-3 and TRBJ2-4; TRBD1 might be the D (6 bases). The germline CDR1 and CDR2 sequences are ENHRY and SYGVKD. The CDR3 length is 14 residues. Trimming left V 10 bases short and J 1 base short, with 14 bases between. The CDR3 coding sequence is TGTGCCACACAGGGTTTGGAGGCCAAAAACATTCAGTACTTC. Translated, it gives CATQGLEAKNIQYF.

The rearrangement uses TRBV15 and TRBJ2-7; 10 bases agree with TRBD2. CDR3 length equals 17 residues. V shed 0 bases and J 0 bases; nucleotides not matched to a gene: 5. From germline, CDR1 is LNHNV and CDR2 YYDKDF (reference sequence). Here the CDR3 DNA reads TGTGCCACCAGCAGAGAATCGCTAGCGGGGGTCTCCTACGAGCAGTACTTC. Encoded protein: CATSRESLAGVSYEQYF. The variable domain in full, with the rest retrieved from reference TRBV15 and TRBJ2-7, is DAMVIQNPRYQVTQFGKPVTLSCSQTLNHNVMYWYQQKSSQAPKLLFHYYDKDFNNEADTPDNFQSRRPNTSFCFLDIRSPGLGDTAMYLCATSRESLAGVSYEQYFGPGTRLTVT.

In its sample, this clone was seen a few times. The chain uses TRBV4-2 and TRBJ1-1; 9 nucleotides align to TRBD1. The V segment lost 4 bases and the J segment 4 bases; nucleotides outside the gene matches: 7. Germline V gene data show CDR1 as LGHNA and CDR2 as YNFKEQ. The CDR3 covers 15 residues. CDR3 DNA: TGTGCCAGCAGCCGCCCGGGACAGGGAGGCACTGAAGCTTTCTTT. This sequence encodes CASSRPGQGGTEAFF.

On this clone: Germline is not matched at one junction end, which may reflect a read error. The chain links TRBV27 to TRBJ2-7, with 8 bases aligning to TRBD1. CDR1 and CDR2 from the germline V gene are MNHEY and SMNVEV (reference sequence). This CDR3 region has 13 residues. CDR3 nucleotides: TGTGCCAGCAGTCGGACAGGGATCCTTTCCCCAATCTTC. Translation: CASSRTGILSPIF.

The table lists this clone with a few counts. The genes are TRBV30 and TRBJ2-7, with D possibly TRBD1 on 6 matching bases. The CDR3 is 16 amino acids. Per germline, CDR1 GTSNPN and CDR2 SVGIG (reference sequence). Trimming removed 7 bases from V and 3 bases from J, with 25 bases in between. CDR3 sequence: CAYQSVDGDKYYEQYF. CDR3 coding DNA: TGTGCCTACCAAAGTGTAGATGGGGACAAGTACTACGAGCAGTACTTC.

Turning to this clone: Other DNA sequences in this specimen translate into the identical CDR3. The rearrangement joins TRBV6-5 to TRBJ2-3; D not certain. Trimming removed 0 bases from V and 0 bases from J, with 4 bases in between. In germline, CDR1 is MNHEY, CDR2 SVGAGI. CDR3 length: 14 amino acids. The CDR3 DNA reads TGTGCCAGCAGTTACTCAGAGAGCACAGATACGCAGTATTTT. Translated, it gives CASSYSESTDTQYF.

The CDR3 here is CASSPENTGELFF. The CDR3 bases are TGTGCCAGCAGTCCAGAGAACACCGGGGAGCTGTTTTTT. The chain couples TRBV6-6 to TRBJ2-2; D remains unclear. The ends were cut back, 5 bases at V and 1 base at J, with 5 bases in the middle. Germline V gene data show CDR1 as MNHNY and CDR2 as SVGAGI (reference sequence). This CDR3 comprises 13 residues.

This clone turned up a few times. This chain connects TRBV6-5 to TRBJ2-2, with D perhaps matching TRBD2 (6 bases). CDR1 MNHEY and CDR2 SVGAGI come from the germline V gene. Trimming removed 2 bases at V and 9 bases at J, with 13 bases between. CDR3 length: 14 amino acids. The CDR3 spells CASSYGTSLRELFF. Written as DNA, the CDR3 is TGTGCCAGCAGTTACGGGACTTCACTTCGGGAGCTGTTTTTT.

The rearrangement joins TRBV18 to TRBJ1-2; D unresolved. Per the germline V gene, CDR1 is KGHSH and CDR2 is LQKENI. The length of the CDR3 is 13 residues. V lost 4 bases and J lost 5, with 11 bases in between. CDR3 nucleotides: TGTGCCAGCTCACTACGGGGATGGTATGGCTACACCTTC. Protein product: CASSLRGWYGYTF.

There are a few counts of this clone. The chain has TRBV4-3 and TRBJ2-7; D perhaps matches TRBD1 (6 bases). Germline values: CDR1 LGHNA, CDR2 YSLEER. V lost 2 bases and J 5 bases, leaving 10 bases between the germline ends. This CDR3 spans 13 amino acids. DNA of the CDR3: TGCGCCAGCAGCCAACACAGGGTCGACGAGCAGTACTTC. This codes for CASSQHRVDEQYF.

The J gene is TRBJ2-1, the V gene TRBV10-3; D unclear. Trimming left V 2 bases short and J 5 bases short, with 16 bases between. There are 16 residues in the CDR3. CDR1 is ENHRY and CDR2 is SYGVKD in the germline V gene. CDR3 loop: CAISEHYDSSDNEQFF. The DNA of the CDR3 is TGTGCCATCAGTGAGCATTACGACTCTTCTGACAATGAGCAGTTCTTC.

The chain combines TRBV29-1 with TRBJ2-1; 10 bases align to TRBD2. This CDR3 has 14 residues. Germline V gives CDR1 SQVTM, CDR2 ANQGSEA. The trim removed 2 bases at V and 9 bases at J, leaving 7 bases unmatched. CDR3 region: CSVELAGALSEQFF. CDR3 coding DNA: TGCAGCGTTGAACTAGCGGGAGCCCTAAGTGAGCAGTTCTTC.